Following are 23 T cell receptor beta chains from one sample sequenced in a study of shared clonotypes between healthy human individuals. Sequencing used immunoSEQ multiplex PCR; TCRdb keeps in-frame clones, though not all of them. The sample lists 2 million to 2.5 million clones, approximately 90% occurring once. The material sequenced was naive CD4+ T cells from PBMCs. Subset: CD45RA+ positively selected. The receptors here all came from a young man in good health. Some clones in this sample may be carry-over from other donors' samples.

The chain joins TRBV5-4 to TRBJ2-1, with 12 bases identical to TRBD2. The CDR3 totals 17 residues. J was trimmed by 0 bases and V by 4 bases; bases with no gene match: 5. The germline V gene has CDR1 SGHNT and CDR2 YYREEE (reference sequence). The chain's CDR3 is CASSLGTSGFSYNEQFF. CDR3 nucleotides: TGTGCCAGCAGCCTCGGGACTAGCGGGTTCTCCTACAATGAGCAGTTCTTC.

This chain links TRBV7-2 with TRBJ2-7; 9 bases match TRBD1. Germline V gives CDR1 SGHTA, CDR2 FQGNSA. Germline trimming cut 5 bases from V and 3 bases from J; bases unmatched to any gene: 8. This CDR3 is built from 15 residues. The CDR3, as DNA: TGTGCCAGCAGCCCAGGGGCGGGACAGGGCTACGAGCAGTACTTC. Encoded protein: CASSPGAGQGYEQYF.

The chain recombines TRBV19 with TRBJ1-2; no reliable D call. The germline V gene encodes CDR1 LNHDA and CDR2 SQIVND (reference sequence). This CDR3 is built from 11 residues. V dropped 3 bases and J dropped 8 bases, with 7 bases sitting between them. The CDR3 is CASSILEGYTF. The CDR3 DNA reads as TGTGCCAGTAGTATTCTGGAGGGCTACACCTTC.

The gene calls are TRBV7-8 and TRBJ2-7, with TRBD1 identical over 10 bases. Trimming took 5 bases from V and 6 from J; bases not matched to a gene: 10. Germline CDR1 and CDR2: SGHVS and FQNEAQ. The CDR3 covers 15 residues. CDR3: CASSGGGTGVREQYF. CDR3 DNA sequence: TGTGCCAGCAGCGGAGGTGGGACAGGGGTCCGCGAGCAGTACTTC. Full variable domain (missing parts from reference TRBV7-8 and TRBJ2-7): GAGVSQSPRYKVAKRGQDVALRCDPISGHVSLFWYQQALGQGPEFLTYFQNEAQLDKSGLPSDRFFAERPEGSVSTLKIQRTQQEDSAVYLCASSGGGTGVREQYFGPGTRLTVT.

The chain carries TRBV28 and TRBJ1-1; unclear D gene. Germline lookup yields CDR1 MDHEN and CDR2 SYDVKM. This CDR3 has 14 amino acids. Deletions cut 2 bases from V and 4 bases from J, with 11 bases between. The CDR3 coding sequence is TGTGCCAGCAGTTTAATGGGGTCGGGCACTGAAGCTTTCTTT. Translating it yields CASSLMGSGTEAFF.

The V call is TRBV7-2, the J call TRBJ2-7, with unresolved D. The CDR3 sequence is 16 residues long. Between the trimmed V and J ends, which lost 1 base and 0 bases, there was a span of 13 bases. The germline V gene encodes CDR1 SGHTA and CDR2 FQGNSA. CDR3 region: CASSLVRSQHSYEQYF. For the CDR3, the DNA is TGTGCCAGCAGCTTAGTTAGGTCCCAACACTCCTACGAGCAGTACTTC.

The rearrangement links TRBV14 to TRBJ2-5; 11 positions agree with TRBD2. V shed 1 base and J 5 bases; nucleotides not matched to a gene: 9. Germline V gene data show CDR1 as SGHDN and CDR2 as FVKESK. The CDR3 has 17 amino acids. The CDR3 is CASSQGRRLAGWETQYF. Here the CDR3 DNA reads TGTGCCAGCAGCCAAGGAAGGAGACTAGCGGGGTGGGAGACCCAGTACTTC.

The chain carries TRBV23-1 and TRBJ2-5, with D perhaps TRBD1 or TRBD2 (7 bases each). TRBV23-1 carries the ORF label, with uncertain function. V was cut by 7 bases and J by 1 base, with 22 bases left in between. CDR3 length: 17 amino acids. CDR3 sequence: CASMGRGPPPSQETQYF. CDR3 bases: TGCGCCAGCATGGGGAGGGGGCCGCCCCCTTCCCAAGAGACCCAGTACTTC.

This chain links TRBV19 with TRBJ2-7; 8 bases fit TRBD2. CDR1 is LNHDA and CDR2 is SQIVND in the germline V gene (reference sequence). Germline trimming cut 3 bases from V and 6 bases from J; bases unmatched to any gene: 4. The CDR3 extends over 13 amino acids. The CDR3 DNA reads TGTGCCAGTAGTATGGTGGCGGGAGGCGAGCAGTACTTC. Translation gives CASSMVAGGEQYF.

This clone has only one observation. This sequence joins TRBV18 and TRBJ2-7; 8 nucleotides agree with TRBD1. This CDR3 spans 16 amino acids. V dropped 6 bases and J dropped 1; count of bases not matched to a gene: 11. Germline CDR1 KGHSH, CDR2 LQKENI. In DNA form, the CDR3 reads TGTGCCAGCTCCCTTAGCCAGACAGGGGCGTCCTACGAGCAGTACTTC. Its translation is CASSLSQTGASYEQYF.

The chain combines TRBV5-4 with TRBJ1-6; 7 bases fit TRBD1. V lost 4 bases, J lost 7 bases, and 8 bases stayed unmatched. The CDR3 loop spans 15 amino acids. Germline V gene lookup returns CDR1 SGHNT and CDR2 YYREEE (reference sequence). CDR3 region: CASSNRQGENSPLHF. Written as DNA, the CDR3 is TGTGCCAGCAGCAATAGACAGGGCGAGAATTCACCCCTCCACTTT.

The chain employs TRBV6-1 and TRBJ1-5, with no clear D. Trimming took off 8 bases at V and 7 bases at J, with 15 bases between the two ends. The CDR3 has 13 amino acids. Germline V gene data show CDR1 as MNHNS and CDR2 as SASEGT. CDR3 DNA: TGTGCCAGCTTGGGCAGTTTCGTGCAGCCCCAGCATTTT. Protein sequence: CASLGSFVQPQHF.

This chain connects TRBV2 to TRBJ2-3; no clear D. The CDR3 totals 13 residues. The V gene's germline CDR1 is SNHLY and CDR2 FYNNEI. Deletions cut 8 bases from V and 4 bases from J, with 13 bases between. CDR3 sequence reads: CASGLGLPDTQYF. The CDR3 DNA follows: TGTGCCAGCGGGCTAGGGTTGCCAGATACGCAGTATTTT.

The chain has TRBV7-2 and TRBJ1-4; D might be TRBD1 (6 bases). The CDR3 runs to 14 residues. V was shortened by 7 bases and J by 4 bases, with 13 bases between the two germline ends. CDR1 SGHTA and CDR2 FQGNSA come from the germline V gene. CDR3 DNA sequence: TGTGCCAGCACCACAGGGCGGGGTAATGAAAAACTGTTTTTT. Its translation is CASTTGRGNEKLFF.

V is TRBV6-4 and J is TRBJ2-3, with 9 bases lining up with TRBD1. Germline CDR1 reads MRHNA; CDR2 reads SNTAGT. After removal of 0 bases from V and 9 bases from J, the junction contained 1 base not matched to a gene. The CDR3 totals 13 residues. The DNA for the CDR3 is TGTGCCAGCAGTGACTCGGGACAGGGAACGCAGTATTTT. Its protein product is CASSDSGQGTQYF.

The J gene is TRBJ2-1, the V gene TRBV5-1; 7 bases match TRBD2. Germline lookup yields CDR1 SGHRS and CDR2 YFSETQ. J lost 6 bases, V lost 6 bases, and 9 bases had no gene match. This CDR3 contains 14 residues. CDR3 in amino acids: CASNFAGEGNEQFF. The CDR3 DNA reads as TGCGCCAGCAATTTTGCGGGAGAAGGCAATGAGCAGTTCTTC.

On this clone itself: In the same sample, other DNA sequences code for this CDR3. The chain carries TRBV7-2 and TRBJ2-3; 7 bases line up with TRBD2. The V gene's germline CDR1 is SGHTA and CDR2 FQGNSA. There are 15 residues in the CDR3. The V gene end was trimmed by 1 base and the J gene end by 3 bases; junction bases not matched to a gene: 4. CDR3 protein: CASSLGLAVTDTQYF. CDR3 DNA: TGTGCCAGCAGCTTAGGTCTAGCGGTGACAGATACGCAGTATTTT.

The J gene is TRBJ2-3, the V gene TRBV5-1, with D uncertain. This CDR3 region has 13 residues. Trimming took 3 bases from V and 0 from J, leaving 5 bases between them. Per the germline V gene, CDR1 is SGHRS and CDR2 is YFSETQ. CDR3 nucleotides: TGCGCCAGCAGCTACCCTAGCACAGATACGCAGTATTTT. This translates into CASSYPSTDTQYF.

The CDR3 region is CASAGPGTGGSAEAFF. The DNA of the CDR3 is TGTGCTAGTGCCGGTCCCGGGACAGGGGGCTCAGCTGAAGCTTTCTTT. V and J are TRBV12-5 and TRBJ1-1, with TRBD1 matching 12 bases. CDR1 and CDR2 (germline): LGHNT, FRNRAP. The CDR3 loop spans 16 amino acids. V was clipped by 7 bases and J by 6 bases; unmatched bases: 12.

V gene TRBV28 combines with J gene TRBJ1-2, with 7 bases aligning to TRBD1. Looked up from germline, CDR1 is MDHEN and CDR2 is SYDVKM. V shed 7 bases, J shed 5 bases, and the junction held 19 bases outside the gene matches. This CDR3 comprises 17 residues. CDR3 sequence reads: CASTAPQGTPRGYGYTF. Written as DNA, the CDR3 is TGTGCCAGCACCGCCCCGCAAGGGACACCCAGGGGGTATGGCTACACCTTC.

The V and J genes are TRBV6-1 and TRBJ2-7, with D possibly called TRBD1 or TRBD2 (5 bases each). This CDR3 has 14 residues. Trimming cost V 6 bases and J 2 bases, with 14 bases left between them. CDR1 is MNHNS, CDR2 SASEGT, per germline. In nucleotides, the CDR3 is TGTGCCAGCAGGAGGGCGACAGAGACCTACGAGCAGTACTTC. Translated, it gives CASRRATETYEQYF.

The V call is TRBV4-1, the J call TRBJ2-2; D possibly corresponds to TRBD2 (5 bases). V was trimmed by 4 bases and J by 7 bases, leaving 22 bases between them. CDR1 and CDR2 from the germline V gene are MGHRA and YSYEKL. The CDR3 contains 17 residues. This CDR3 is CASSPPDGRVGHGELFF. The CDR3 DNA follows: TGCGCCAGCAGCCCCCCTGACGGGCGGGTAGGGCACGGGGAGCTGTTTTTT.

V and J are TRBV11-2 and TRBJ2-7, with D maybe TRBD2 (6 bases). This CDR3 is built from 15 residues. Germline V CDR1 and CDR2: SGHAT, FQNNGV. V was clipped by 1 base and J by 4 bases, with 14 bases between them. The CDR3 is CASSLVPPTSYEQYF. CDR3 nucleotides: TGTGCCAGCAGCTTAGTGCCGCCGACTAGTTACGAGCAGTACTTC. Filled out from reference TRBV11-2 and TRBJ2-7, the complete variable domain reads EAGVAQSPRYKIIEKRQSVAFWCNPISGHATLYWYQQILGQGPKLLIQFQNNGVVDDSQLPKDRFSAERLKGVDSTLKIQPAKLEDSAVYLCASSLVPPTSYEQYFGPGTRLTVT.